This T cell receptor (beta chain) appears in the sequencing data of a study of CD4 T cells in relation to SARS-CoV-2 and coronaviruses (TCRdb year 2021). Notes on the research overall: The full convalescent cohort of roughly eleven patients had a median age of around 40 years, ranging from roughly 21 to 80 years. Of the approximately 12 convalescent patients, 8 were male and 4 were female, and two of the subjects were Hispanic. A different TCR-beta assay, based on Illumina, was used to sequence expansion assays from other donors in the study. The Adaptive Biotechnologies TCR-sequencing kit was used to sequence samples from three pre-COVID donors and the naive versus memory experiments, while other data came from Illumina-based sequencing. Memory CD4+ T cell crossreactivity between SARS-CoV-2 and common cold coronavirus spike proteins was assessed at the TCR clonotype level in the study. Patient-derived lymphoblastoid cell lines were used to map the HLA restriction of shared crossreactive spike epitopes.

The investigation overall reported the following: Sequencing naive versus memory cells indicated that the assay picks up memory recall responses, not primary responses primed during culture. Crossreactive clones showed significantly weaker SARS-CoV-2-driven expansion than monoreactive clones, consistent with antigenic imprinting. No donor contributed both pre-pandemic and post-infection samples, which limited tracing the source of pre-existing responses. The study was limited by small numbers of patients and tested TCRs. In around three fifths of donors, memory CD4+ clonotypes turned up that crossrecognized SARS-CoV-2 and at least one common cold coronavirus spike. Crossreactivity analysis was centred on spike protein, so crossreactivity against other viral proteins was not assessed.

Germline trimming: 5 bases from V, 0 bases from J; junction bases outside gene matches: 7. The CDR3 spans 18 residues, from the cysteine through the phenylalanine. Of all the DNA, just the CDR3 is kept, 54 bases in frame from base 1. CDR1 and CDR2 are drawn from the germline V gene (reference sequence): LNHDA, SQIVND. Comments on this clone: The antigen it binds to is not known. Qualities for individual bases were not recorded, and no much larger clone is one base off.

DNA from uncultured naive and memory CD4+ T cells underwent immunoSEQ TCR-beta sequencing at deep resolution. The published analysis was carried out like this. During preprocessing, nonproductive sequences were removed, as were CDR3s that did not start with C, did not end with F or W, or were shorter than 7 amino acids. Cultured and uncultured naive and memory CD4+ repertoires were searched for previously identified spike- and CEF-reactive CDR3s. CDR3 homology was measured as pairwise Levenshtein distance, computed with the stringdist R package after trimming three terminal residues from each end. Here the immuneACCESS table is served through TCRdb, limited to in-frame sequences with V and J called. Missing clones are a known gap in these copies; in checked studies unresolved V genes cover under half, and the rest lacks a known reason. The V and J calls and clone size were taken over from that table, and D and trimming were inferred from the DNA. Recorded for this sample are approximately 60,000 clones; about 92% of them occurred a single time. The top ten hold 0.3% to 0.5% of the sample.

To separate naive from memory CD4+ T cells, cryopreserved PBMCs first underwent CD4 enrichment and then EasySep naive CD4+ T cell enrichment. PBMCs were isolated from leukapheresis product or whole blood by Ficoll-Paque PLUS gradient centrifugation. PBMCs were either used fresh in the expansion assay or cryopreserved at -140 degrees C. The QIAamp Micro DNA Kit was used to extract genomic DNA from the CD4+ T cells. This sequence originates from an adult with COVID-19. The sample comprised naive CD4+ T cells from PBMCs. The sample's cell subset or site label, decoded: naive CD4+ T cells isolated by negative enrichment. The chain employs TRBV19 and TRBJ2-2, with 12 bases aligning to TRBD2. The CDR3 region: CASSLRLAGVPNTGELFF. The nucleotide sequence reads TGTGCCAGTAGTCTCCGACTAGCGGGAGTACCGAACACCGGGGAGCTGTTTTTT.